The next 30 T cell receptor beta chains were all read from a single sample in a study of glioma-infiltrating T cells after dendritic cell vaccination. Measured with immunoSEQ multiplex PCR; TCRdb has only the in-frame clones, and not every one. The table shows tens of thousands of clones, with around nine tenths occurring only once. Time point reported: after dendritic cell vaccination, including at tumor progression/relapse. The sequences come from blood, collected after dendritic cell vaccination. The source of these receptors is a human donor with glioblastoma.

In its sample, this clone was seen a few times. The chain couples TRBV29-1 to TRBJ2-7; 8 bases fit TRBD1. This CDR3 has 17 residues. V trimming: 6 bases; J trimming: 2 bases; junction bases outside the gene matches: 18. The germline V gene has CDR1 SQVTM and CDR2 ANQGSEA. The CDR3 nucleotides are TGCAGCGTCCGGACCCGGACAGGGCCTACCAACACCTACGAGCAGTACTTC. It specifies CSVRTRTGPTNTYEQYF.

The chain is built from TRBV6-1 and TRBJ1-5; TRBD1 matches 9 bases. Unmatched junction bases numbered 10, after V lost 6 bases and J lost 4 bases. Germline CDR1 is MNHNS and CDR2 is SASEGT. This CDR3 region has 16 residues. CDR3 in DNA: TGTGCCAGCAGAGAAATGACAGGGGGAGCAAATCAGCCCCAGCATTTT. Encoded protein: CASREMTGGANQPQHF.

This clone came up a few times. V usage is TRBV19 and J usage is TRBJ1-4; the match to TRBD1 covers 7 bases. CDR1 and CDR2 from the germline V gene are LNHDA and SQIVND (reference sequence). Trimming removed 5 bases from V and 1 base from J; junction bases left unmatched: 10. The CDR3 spans 17 residues. The DNA of the CDR3 is TGTGCCAGTAGTTTCGACAGGGCGGGGAGAACTAATGAAAAACTGTTTTTT. Translating it yields CASSFDRAGRTNEKLFF.

J is TRBJ2-4 and V is TRBV18; D gene ambiguous. Germline CDR1 reads KGHSH; CDR2 reads LQKENI. V gave up 2 bases and J gave up 4 bases, with 12 bases separating them. The length of the CDR3 is 15 residues. This CDR3 reads CASSPGAASKNIQYF. The CDR3 nucleotides are TGTGCCAGCTCACCAGGAGCAGCATCGAAAAACATTCAGTACTTC.

This chain's CDR3 is CASSIVSGDYNYGYTF. The CDR3 DNA follows: TGTGCCAGTAGTATTGTTTCCGGGGATTATAACTATGGCTACACCTTC. The chain recombines TRBV19 with TRBJ1-2, with unresolved D. Trimming removed 3 bases from V and 1 base from J, with 15 bases in between. The germline CDR1 and CDR2 sequences are LNHDA and SQIVND (reference sequence). The CDR3 covers 16 residues.

The rearrangement joins TRBV5-1 to TRBJ1-5; 7 bases align to TRBD1. Germline values: CDR1 SGHRS, CDR2 YFSETQ. V was pared by 4 bases and J by 5 bases, with 6 bases of the junction left unmatched. The CDR3 runs 14 residues. This CDR3 is CASSPAQGDQPQHF. The CDR3 DNA sequence: TGCGCCAGCAGCCCAGCGCAGGGGGATCAGCCCCAGCATTTT.

J is TRBJ1-4 and V is TRBV7-9; 8 bases are shared with TRBD1. The CDR3 extends over 16 amino acids. Germline loops: CDR1 SEHNR, CDR2 FQNEAQ (reference sequence). Trimming at V came to 6 bases and at J to 4 bases, leaving 10 bases not matched to a gene. The CDR3 region is CASSPISGQDNEKLFF. In DNA form, the CDR3 reads TGTGCCAGCAGTCCTATTTCGGGACAGGATAATGAAAAACTGTTTTTT.

The rearrangement uses TRBV5-1 and TRBJ2-5, with 7 bases aligning to TRBD2. The end of the DNA fits TRBJ2-7 better, so the J call may be wrong. CDR1 is SGHRS, CDR2 YFSETQ, per germline. The CDR3 length is 14 residues. In DNA, the CDR3 is TGCGCCAGCAGCTTGTACGGGGGGACCTACGAGCAGTACTTC. Its protein is CASSLYGGTYEQYF.

The chain recombines TRBV7-9 with TRBJ2-7; tentative D call: TRBD1 (6 bases). Trimming removed 8 bases at V and 1 base at J, with 15 bases between. Germline V gene lookup returns CDR1 SEHNR and CDR2 FQNEAQ (reference sequence). This CDR3 is 14 amino acids long. The CDR3 sequence is CASSPRGLSYEQYF. CDR3 coding DNA: TGTGCCAGCTCACCCAGGGGCCTTTCCTACGAGCAGTACTTC.

As regards this clone: One junction end disagrees with the germline gene, perhaps due to a read error. The chain links TRBV7-7 to TRBJ2-5; possibly TRBD1 for D (6 bases). The J call is uncertain, as TRBJ2-7 better fits the DNA end. CDR1 SSHAT and CDR2 FNYEAQ come from the germline V gene (reference sequence). The CDR3 length is 13 residues. DNA for the CDR3: TGTGCTAGCAGCCAGGGGACACCCTACGAGCAGTACTTC. Its translation is CASSQGTPYEQYF.

This chain joins TRBV5-8 and TRBJ2-2; 8 bases line up with TRBD1. From germline, CDR1 is SGHTS and CDR2 YDEGEE. V lost 4 bases to trimming and J lost 6 bases; unmatched junction nucleotides: 2. The CDR3 runs 13 residues. The CDR3 region is CASSRTGSGELFF. CDR3 sequence (DNA): TGTGCCAGCAGCAGGACAGGGTCCGGGGAGCTGTTTTTT.

This sequence joins TRBV12-5 and TRBJ2-1, with 7 bases that match TRBD2. The germline CDR1 and CDR2 sequences are LGHNT and FRNRAP. Trimming removed 7 bases from V and 4 bases from J; junction bases left unmatched: 13. CDR3 length: 16 residues. CDR3 coding DNA: TGTGCTAGTGCCCGCGGGAGTGGGCCTCTATACAATGAGCAGTTCTTC. Amino acid sequence: CASARGSGPLYNEQFF.

V is TRBV7-9 and J is TRBJ2-3, with D uncertain. This CDR3 has 12 amino acids. The V and J ends lost 5 bases and 5 bases respectively, with 8 bases between them. The germline V gene encodes CDR1 SEHNR and CDR2 FQNEAQ (reference sequence). The CDR3 here is CASSQAGDTQYF. The CDR3 bases are TGTGCCAGCAGCCAAGCAGGAGATACGCAGTATTTT.

With respect to this clone: At one of its ends the junction is not consistent with the germline gene, which may arise from a read error. This rearrangement joins TRBV4-1 to TRBJ1-1; D perhaps matches TRBD1 (6 bases). The V gene's germline CDR1 is MGHRA and CDR2 YSYEKL. This CDR3 region has 15 residues. CDR3 region: CTSSQPTGWNTEAFF. CDR3 nucleotide sequence: TGCACCAGCAGCCAACCAACAGGGTGGAACACTGAAGCTTTCTTT.

The J gene is TRBJ1-1, the V gene TRBV5-1; 7 nucleotides line up with TRBD1. V trimming: 0 bases; J trimming: 5 bases; junction bases outside the gene matches: 4. The CDR3 is made up of 14 amino acids. CDR1 and CDR2 from the germline V gene are SGHRS and YFSETQ. The CDR3 sequence is CASSLEQGRTEAFF. In DNA form, the CDR3 reads TGCGCCAGCAGCTTGGAACAGGGGAGAACTGAAGCTTTCTTT.

V gene TRBV6-5 combines with J gene TRBJ2-1, with a tentative D call TRBD2 (7 bases). CDR3 length equals 15 residues. V lost 2 bases and J lost 7, with 15 bases in between. Looked up from germline, CDR1 is MNHEY and CDR2 is SVGAGI. The CDR3 sequence: CASSYGGAYLNEQFF. The CDR3 nucleotides read TGTGCCAGCAGTTACGGGGGGGCCTATTTAAATGAGCAGTTCTTC.

The rearrangement joins TRBV4-1 to TRBJ1-1, with 10 bases matching TRBD1. The CDR3 loop spans 15 amino acids. CDR1 is MGHRA, CDR2 YSYEKL, per germline. J was trimmed by 5 bases and V by 2 bases; bases with no gene match: 5. The DNA for the CDR3 is TGCGCCAGCAGCCAATCTCCGGGACAGGGGACTGAAGCTTTCTTT. This translates into CASSQSPGQGTEAFF.

J is TRBJ2-1 and V is TRBV4-3; D is possibly TRBD2 (5 bases). CDR3 length equals 12 residues. Looked up from germline, CDR1 is LGHNA and CDR2 is YSLEER. V was pared by 5 bases and J by 7 bases, with 9 bases between. CDR3 nucleotides: TGCGCCAGCAGCGACCCGGGGAATGAGCAGTTCTTC. Its protein is CASSDPGNEQFF.

The V call is TRBV5-4, the J call TRBJ2-3; 7 bases match TRBD1. CDR3 length: 14 amino acids. The V gene's germline CDR1 is SGHNT and CDR2 YYREEE (reference sequence). The ends lost 3 bases at V and 0 bases at J; junction bases unmatched: 1. The CDR3 DNA follows: TGTGCCAGCAGCTCGGACAGGAGCACAGATACGCAGTATTTT. Translated, it gives CASSSDRSTDTQYF.

This clone came up once. As DNA, the CDR3 is TGTGCCATCAGTTCGGGACAGGGGGCCGTGGAAACTGAAGCTTTCTTT. This translates into CAISSGQGAVETEAFF. The chain uses TRBV10-3 and TRBJ1-1; 12 bases are shared with TRBD1. This CDR3 has 16 residues. Germline V lookup: CDR1 ENHRY, CDR2 SYGVKD. The ends lost 5 bases at V and 5 bases at J; junction bases unmatched: 9.

The chain has TRBV9 and TRBJ2-3, with a weak D call TRBD1 (6 bases). CDR3 length: 14 residues. The V end was cut by 2 bases, the J end by 4 bases, with 11 bases between. Germline CDR1 reads SGDLS; CDR2 reads YYNGEE. As DNA, the CDR3 is TGTGCCAGCAGCGTTGTGGGGGCAGCAGATACGCAGTATTTT. It codes for CASSVVGAADTQYF.

The count of this clone is one. The chain combines TRBV5-1 with TRBJ2-3; TRBD2 aligns across 8 bases. Losses at the gene ends were 0 bases for V and 4 bases for J; bases not matched to a gene: 16. Germline V gene sequence: CDR1 SGHRS, CDR2 YFSETQ. This CDR3 spans 19 amino acids. The CDR3 DNA reads TGCGCCAGCAGCTTGGAGATAGCGGGGACCTTGTCAGCTGCAGATACGCAGTATTTT. Its translation is CASSLEIAGTLSAADTQYF. Full variable domain (rest looked up from reference TRBV5-1 and TRBJ2-3): KAGVTQTPRYLIKTRGQQVTLSCSPISGHRSVSWYQQTPGQGLQFLFEYFSETQRNKGNFPGRFSGRQFSNSRSEMNVSTLELGDSALYLCASSLEIAGTLSAADTQYFGPGTRLTVL.

V usage is TRBV19 and J usage is TRBJ1-5; TRBD1 is a possible D gene (5 bases). Germline V gene sequence: CDR1 LNHDA, CDR2 SQIVND (reference sequence). Trimming cost V 3 bases and J 3 bases, with 12 bases left between them. The CDR3 contains 15 residues. Here the CDR3 reads CASSIGGDYNQPQHF. The CDR3 coding sequence is TGTGCCAGTAGTATCGGGGGGGATTACAATCAGCCCCAGCATTTT.

This clone has only one observation. The V call is TRBV15, the J call TRBJ2-5; unclear D gene. CDR1 and CDR2 (germline): LNHNV, YYDKDF (reference sequence). The ends were cut back, 6 bases at V and 1 base at J, with 15 bases in the middle. This CDR3 is 15 amino acids long. The CDR3 DNA sequence: TGTGCCACCAGTACTCCTGCTACGATCCAAGAGACCCAGTACTTC. It yields the protein CATSTPATIQETQYF. The full variable domain, its missing parts supplied by reference TRBV15 and TRBJ2-5, is DAMVIQNPRYQVTQFGKPVTLSCSQTLNHNVMYWYQQKSSQAPKLLFHYYDKDFNNEADTPDNFQSRRPNTSFCFLDIRSPGLGDTAMYLCATSTPATIQETQYFGPGTRLLVL.

In regard to this clone: The sample carries other DNA sequences with the same CDR3. The chain carries TRBV6-5 and TRBJ2-3, with unresolved D. Between the trimmed V and J ends, which lost 3 bases and 6 bases, there was a span of 10 bases. CDR1 is MNHEY and CDR2 is SVGAGI in the germline V gene. This CDR3 contains 13 residues. The CDR3: CASSYPGTDTQYF. The CDR3 DNA reads as TGTGCCAGCAGTTATCCAGGAACGGATACGCAGTATTTT.

This sequence joins TRBV25-1 and TRBJ2-3; D may be TRBD1 (5 bases). V lost 3 bases to trimming and J lost 5 bases, with 15 bases between them. Germline lookup yields CDR1 MGHDK and CDR2 SYGVNS. This CDR3 contains 15 residues. The CDR3 region has the DNA TGTGCCAGCAGTGACAGGACATCACAGAAAGATACGCAGTATTTT. It translates to CASSDRTSQKDTQYF.

This sequence joins TRBV5-6 and TRBJ1-2, with D unresolved. The germline CDR1 and CDR2 sequences are SGHDT and YYEEEE. Trimming removed 2 bases from V and 8 bases from J, with 22 bases in between. This CDR3 has 16 residues. CDR3 sequence (DNA): TGTGCCAGCAGCTTTCAGTCGTACGGACTTCAGGCGGGCTACACCTTC. This codes for CASSFQSYGLQAGYTF.

This rearrangement joins TRBV7-2 to TRBJ2-6, with D possibly being TRBD2 (5 bases). The CDR3 is 19 amino acids. Trimming took 3 bases from V and 1 from J, leaving 19 bases between them. The germline V gene encodes CDR1 SGHTA and CDR2 FQGNSA. The CDR3 nucleotides read TGTGCCAGCAGCTTTAGGGCGGGCTTTGGCTCTTCTGGGGCCAACGTCCTGACTTTC. It encodes CASSFRAGFGSSGANVLTF.

The V and J genes are TRBV5-1 and TRBJ2-1; perhaps TRBD1 as D (7 bases). From germline, CDR1 is SGHRS and CDR2 YFSETQ. The V and J ends lost 4 bases and 5 bases respectively, with 13 bases between them. This CDR3 has 14 residues. In DNA, the CDR3 is TGCGCCAGCAGCCCGGAGGGGACAGACAATGAGCAGTTCTTC. Translation: CASSPEGTDNEQFF. The whole variable domain, remainder taken from reference TRBV5-1 and TRBJ2-1, is KAGVTQTPRYLIKTRGQQVTLSCSPISGHRSVSWYQQTPGQGLQFLFEYFSETQRNKGNFPGRFSGRQFSNSRSEMNVSTLELGDSALYLCASSPEGTDNEQFFGPGTRLTVL.

V usage is TRBV6-1 and J usage is TRBJ2-5, with a tentative D call TRBD2 (5 bases). From germline, CDR1 is MNHNS and CDR2 SASEGT. The CDR3 covers 13 residues. V lost 5 bases and J lost 4, with 11 bases in between. In DNA form, the CDR3 reads TGTGCCAGCAGTCTCCCAGGAGGAGAGACCCAGTACTTC. Protein: CASSLPGGETQYF.